This TCR beta chain was obtained from a study of blood T cell repertoires in COVID-19. Study in general: COVID-19 samples, acute and convalescent, were from the United States, Italy and Spain. The analysed material was cDNA or gDNA that came from T cells, B-cell-depleted T cells, or PBMCs.

The CDR3 has 13 amino acids. The germline CDR1 and CDR2 sequences are SGHDT and YYEEEE. V was pared by 3 bases and J by 2 bases, with 8 bases between. The assay was immunoSEQ multiplex PCR, and TCRdb's table has in-frame clones only and misses some. The repertoire includes around 250,000 clones, roughly 80% of them detected once, and 5% sits in the top ten. Participants reported their clinical history, and cohort assignment relied on those reports. The chain combines TRBV5-6 with TRBJ2-5; D might be TRBD2 (5 bases). The sequence was collected from a man in his forties who had been exposed to COVID-19. Material: PBMCs or T cells enriched from blood (not recorded which). Here the CDR3 reads CASSSGIQETQYF. The CDR3 bases are TGTGCCAGCAGCTCGGGGATACAAGAGACCCAGTACTTC.